This TCR beta chain was sequenced in a study of blood T cells in healthy people across ages. Every donor provided 9.5 to 10 milliliters of peripheral blood. The trim removed 5 bases at V and 3 bases at J, leaving 14 bases unmatched. This CDR3 has 19 residues. In germline, CDR1 is MNHEY, CDR2 SMNVEV (reference sequence). Alongside a J-beta primer mix, a sample-barcoded 5' primer served in a second PCR lasting about 7 to 12 cycles. Via MiXCR, TCRdb re-called the 5' RACE reads, giving one row per CDR3 protein. Of some 860,000 distinct CDR3 sequences in the sample, around 50% were seen once. Sequencing was done on a sample of blood. The chain has TRBV27 and TRBJ2-1; 12 nucleotides line up with TRBD2. This receptor was obtained from a man between 40 and 49 years old in good health. This chain's CDR3 is CASSPGLAGTDPYYNEQFF. CDR3 coding DNA: TGTGCCAGCAGTCCCGGACTAGCGGGAACCGACCCGTACTACAATGAGCAGTTCTTC.